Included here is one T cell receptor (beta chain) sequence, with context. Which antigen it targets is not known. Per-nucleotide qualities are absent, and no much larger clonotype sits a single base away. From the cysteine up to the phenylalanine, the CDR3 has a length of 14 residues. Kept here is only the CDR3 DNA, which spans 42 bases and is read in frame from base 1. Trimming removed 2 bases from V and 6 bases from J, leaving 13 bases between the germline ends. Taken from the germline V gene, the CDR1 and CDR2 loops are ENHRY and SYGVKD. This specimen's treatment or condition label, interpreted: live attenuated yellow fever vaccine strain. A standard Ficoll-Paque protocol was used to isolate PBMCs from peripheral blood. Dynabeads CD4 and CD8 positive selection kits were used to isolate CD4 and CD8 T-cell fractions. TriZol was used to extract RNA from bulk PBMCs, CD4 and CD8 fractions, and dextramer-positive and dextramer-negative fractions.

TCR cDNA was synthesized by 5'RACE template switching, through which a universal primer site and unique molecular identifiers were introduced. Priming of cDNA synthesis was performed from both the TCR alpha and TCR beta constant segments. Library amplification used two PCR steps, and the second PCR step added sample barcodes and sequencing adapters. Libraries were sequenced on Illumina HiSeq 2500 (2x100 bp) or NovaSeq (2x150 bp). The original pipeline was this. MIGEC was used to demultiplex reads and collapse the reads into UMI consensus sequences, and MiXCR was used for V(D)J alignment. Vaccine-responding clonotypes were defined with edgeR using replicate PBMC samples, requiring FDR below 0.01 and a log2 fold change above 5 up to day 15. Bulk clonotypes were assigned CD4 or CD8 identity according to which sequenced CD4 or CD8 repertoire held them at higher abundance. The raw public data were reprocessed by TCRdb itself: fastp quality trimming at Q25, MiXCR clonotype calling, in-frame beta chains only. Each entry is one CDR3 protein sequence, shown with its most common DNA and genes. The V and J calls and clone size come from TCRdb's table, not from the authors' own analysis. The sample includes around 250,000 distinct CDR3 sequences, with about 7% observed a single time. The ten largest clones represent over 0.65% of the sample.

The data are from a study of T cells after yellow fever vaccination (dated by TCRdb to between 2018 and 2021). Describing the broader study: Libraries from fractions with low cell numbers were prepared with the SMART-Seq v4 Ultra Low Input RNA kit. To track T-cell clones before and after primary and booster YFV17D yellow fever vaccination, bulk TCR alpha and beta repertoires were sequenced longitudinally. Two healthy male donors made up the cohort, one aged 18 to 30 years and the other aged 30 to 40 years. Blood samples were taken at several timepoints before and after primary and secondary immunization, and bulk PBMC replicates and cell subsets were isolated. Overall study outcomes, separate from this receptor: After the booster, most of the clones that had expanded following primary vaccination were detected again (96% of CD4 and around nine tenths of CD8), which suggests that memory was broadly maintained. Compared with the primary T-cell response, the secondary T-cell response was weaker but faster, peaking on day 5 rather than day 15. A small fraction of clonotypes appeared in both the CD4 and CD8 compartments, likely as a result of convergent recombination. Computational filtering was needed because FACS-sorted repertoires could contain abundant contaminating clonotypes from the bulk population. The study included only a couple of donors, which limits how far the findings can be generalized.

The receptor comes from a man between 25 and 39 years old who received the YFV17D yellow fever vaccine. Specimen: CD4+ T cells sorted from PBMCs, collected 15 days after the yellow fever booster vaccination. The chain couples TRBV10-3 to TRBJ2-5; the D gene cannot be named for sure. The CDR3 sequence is CAISEPPPMKTQYF. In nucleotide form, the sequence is TGTGCCATCAGTGAGCCCCCCCCAATGAAGACCCAGTACTTC.